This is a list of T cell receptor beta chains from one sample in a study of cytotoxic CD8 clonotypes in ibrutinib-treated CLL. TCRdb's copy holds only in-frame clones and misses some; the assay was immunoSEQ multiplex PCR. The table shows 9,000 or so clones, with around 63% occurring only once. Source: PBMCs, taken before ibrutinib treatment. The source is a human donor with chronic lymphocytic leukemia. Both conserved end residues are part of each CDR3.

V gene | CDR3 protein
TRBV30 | CAWSAGTGGYTF
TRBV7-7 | CASSLMETPSTEAFF
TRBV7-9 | CASSYDRGNYGYTF
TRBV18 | CASSRFPGETTDTQYF
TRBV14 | CASSVRLAAYEQYF
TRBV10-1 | CASSDSSFMNTEAFF
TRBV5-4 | CASSTGTPFYEQYF
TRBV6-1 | CASSESGNYGYTF
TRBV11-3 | CASSPGPGNEQFF
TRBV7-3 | CASSLDPAGGLIDTQYF
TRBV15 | CATSRSTSGVDTQYF
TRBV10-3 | CAISGTVNSGNTIYF
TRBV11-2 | CASSSPVWGPHGTQYF
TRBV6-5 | CASSYAPRLIAGELFF
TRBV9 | CASSINVGSVGANVLTF
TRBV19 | CASSNPGTRVGEQFF
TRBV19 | CASREQGTDTQYF
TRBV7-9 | CASSSGTSGRNRYEQYF
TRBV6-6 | CASSVTGVQADSPLHF
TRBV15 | CATSREAGQYGYTF
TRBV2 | CASSKETGGYEQYF
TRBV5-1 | CASSLEWGVQDTQYF
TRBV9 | CASSAEHRVVTDTQYF
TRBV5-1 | CASGGRGNEKLFF
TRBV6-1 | CASSERSWDTARRDQPQHF
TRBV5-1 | CASSGRSGTGELTSGRPPSYEQYF
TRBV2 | CASSGTGSGNTIYF
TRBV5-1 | CASSLGLADRDTQYF
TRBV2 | CASSVAGSSYNEQFF
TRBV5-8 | CASSFSTSGRYTQYF
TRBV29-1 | CSVQDTGELFF
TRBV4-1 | CASSQPGRGEKLFF
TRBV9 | CASSPRPGTGTNEQFF